The 15 T cell receptor beta chains listed next were all sequenced from one sample in a study of regulatory T cells in long-lasting Graves disease. The TCR beta library used iRepertoire HTBI primers with Arm-PCR amplification of CDR3. MiXCR, run by TCRdb on the multiplex PCR reads, gives a single entry per CDR3 protein. This table has about 620,000 distinct CDR3 sequences, under 20% appearing once. This sample's time point: newly diagnosed GD, antithyroid drugs for less than 3 months. PBMC RNA was the source of the TCR library. This sample also belongs to another study, concerning T cells in Graves' hyperthyroidism and ophthalmopathy.

This specimen was peripheral blood mononuclear cells (PBMCs), taken at new diagnosis, from a patient treated with antithyroid drugs. These TCRs come from a woman younger than 45 with Graves disease.

The sample holds many counts of this clonotype. This chain uses TRBV12-3 or TRBV12-4 with TRBJ2-1; D remains ambiguous. Deletions cut 5 bases from V and 4 bases from J, with 12 bases between. The CDR3 is 14 amino acids. CDR3 protein: CASSLQGLYNEQFF. The CDR3 DNA follows: TGTGCCAGCAGTCTACAAGGGCTTTACAATGAGCAGTTCTTC.

This clonotype has a count of ten or more. The gene calls are TRBV29-1 and TRBJ2-1; TRBD1 matches at 8 bases. The CDR3 loop spans 13 amino acids. Germline lookup yields CDR1 SQVTM and CDR2 ANQGSEA. The trim removed 4 bases at V and 2 bases at J, leaving 1 base unmatched. As DNA, the CDR3 is TGCAGCGTTGTGGGACAGGCCTACAATGAGCAGTTCTTC. Protein product: CSVVGQAYNEQFF.

This clonotype was recorded a few times. This chain uses TRBV5-4 with TRBJ2-7, with D unclear. CDR3 size: 13 residues. Per the germline V gene, CDR1 is SGHNT and CDR2 is YYREEE (reference sequence). V was shortened by 3 bases and J by 2 bases, with 9 bases between the two germline ends. The CDR3 DNA follows: TGTGCCAGCAGCTCGGACCCCACCTACGAGCAGTACTTC. Protein: CASSSDPTYEQYF.

The chain is built from TRBV11-2 and TRBJ2-7, with TRBD2 matching over 8 bases. V shed 5 bases, J shed 6 bases, and the junction held 6 bases outside the gene matches. The CDR3 length is 13 residues. Germline V gene sequence: CDR1 SGHAT, CDR2 FQNNGV. The CDR3 nucleotides are TGTGCCAGCAGCGCGGGGACTAGGGGCGAGCAGTACTTC. Translating gives CASSAGTRGEQYF.

Notes on this clonotype: Given a much more abundant clone one base away, this may be a read error. The rearrangement links TRBV7-2 to TRBJ1-1; TRBD1 is a possible D gene (5 bases). Per germline, CDR1 SGHTA and CDR2 FQGNSA. The CDR3 spans 15 residues. CDR3 protein: CVSSQGWGVNTEAFF. Here the CDR3 DNA reads TGTGTCAGCAGCCAAGGGTGGGGGGTGAACACTGAAGCTTTCTTT.

This clonotype has just a few counts. The chain is built from TRBV3-1 and TRBJ1-4; 8 nucleotides line up with TRBD1. Germline V gene data show CDR1 as LGHDT and CDR2 as YNNKEL (reference sequence). V lost 1 base, J lost 7 bases, and 8 bases stayed unmatched. The CDR3 covers 16 residues. The CDR3 DNA follows: TGTGCCAGCAGCCAAGGGGATCAGGGGGCGCGTGAAAAACTGTTTTTT. This codes for CASSQGDQGAREKLFF.

J is TRBJ1-4 and V is TRBV6-1; D gene uncertain. V was trimmed by 6 bases and J by 1 base, leaving 12 bases between them. Germline V gene sequence: CDR1 MNHNS, CDR2 SASEGT. CDR3 size: 15 residues. The CDR3 sequence: CASSPGLGTNEKLFF. CDR3 bases: TGTGCCAGCAGCCCCGGTCTGGGAACTAATGAAAAACTGTTTTTT.

This clonotype has a count of ten or more. This sequence joins TRBV2 and TRBJ2-7; possible D gene TRBD1, 6 bases. Germline CDR1 and CDR2: SNHLY and FYNNEI. V lost 4 bases and J 1 base, leaving 14 bases between the germline ends. The CDR3 is made up of 15 amino acids. The CDR3 DNA reads TGTGCCAGCAGTGTTTCGACAGGCATGTCCTACGAGCAGTACTTC. It is translated as CASSVSTGMSYEQYF. The variable domain in full, completed from reference TRBV2 and TRBJ2-7, reads EPEVTQTPSHQVTQMGQEVILRCVPISNHLYFYWYRQILGQKVEFLVSFYNNEISEKSEIFDDQFSVERPDGSNFTLKIRSTKLEDSAMYFCASSVSTGMSYEQYFGPGTRLTVT.

The rearrangement joins TRBV2 to TRBJ1-5; the match to TRBD1 covers 7 bases. Germline CDR1 is SNHLY and CDR2 is FYNNEI. The CDR3 consists of 15 residues. V shed 6 bases and J 6 bases; nucleotides not matched to a gene: 11. The CDR3 loop is CASRNGQGGSQPQHF. For the CDR3, the DNA is TGTGCCAGCAGGAATGGGCAGGGGGGAAGTCAGCCCCAGCATTTT.

A remark on this clonotype: A single base separates this from a much larger clone, so it may be a read error. The CDR3 carries no conserved terminal phenylalanine or tryptophan, so it likely arises from a read error. The chain uses TRBV28 and TRBJ1-1; D might be TRBD1 (5 bases). CDR3 length: 15 residues. V was shortened by 0 bases and J by 4 bases, with 12 bases between the two germline ends. The germline V gene encodes CDR1 MDHEN and CDR2 SYDVKM. CDR3 amino acids: CASSLWEVGGTEAFS. In nucleotides, the CDR3 is TGTGCCAGCAGTTTATGGGAGGTCGGGGGCACTGAAGCTTTCTCT.

CDR3 DNA: TGCGCCAGCAGCTTGGAAGTTGATACGCAGTATTTT. Protein sequence: CASSLEVDTQYF. J is TRBJ2-3 and V is TRBV5-1; D is undetermined. The germline gives CDR1 SGHRS, CDR2 YFSETQ. V was clipped by 0 bases and J by 6 bases, with 5 bases between them. This CDR3 is built from 12 residues.

This clonotype was seen ten or more times. The J gene is TRBJ2-3, the V gene TRBV3-1; 7 nucleotides agree with TRBD2. The CDR3 is made up of 12 amino acids. V was clipped by 4 bases and J by 10 bases; unmatched bases: 5. CDR1 and CDR2 (germline): LGHDT, YNNKEL (reference sequence). CDR3 coding DNA: TGTGCCAGCAGCCCGAAAGCGGGGCCGCAGTATTTT. Amino acid sequence: CASSPKAGPQYF.

The chain recombines TRBV18 with TRBJ1-2; D remains ambiguous. The germline CDR1 and CDR2 sequences are KGHSH and LQKENI. V lost 3 bases and J lost 8, with 13 bases in between. The CDR3 has 13 amino acids. CDR3 amino acids: CASSPRRAEGYTF. For the CDR3, the DNA is TGTGCCAGCTCACCGCGGAGGGCGGAGGGCTACACCTTC. Full variable domain (rest looked up from reference TRBV18 and TRBJ1-2): NAGVMQNPRHLVRRRGQEARLRCSPMKGHSHVYWYRQLPEEGLKFMVYLQKENIIDESGMPKERFSAEFPKEGPSILRIQQVVRGDSAAYFCASSPRRAEGYTFGSGTRLTVV.

This clonotype was observed at least ten times. The CDR3 loop reads CASTQEASSYNEQFF. DNA of the CDR3: TGTGCCAGCACGCAGGAGGCGAGCTCCTACAATGAGCAGTTCTTC. The V gene is TRBV2, the J gene TRBJ2-1; TRBD2 might be the D (5 bases). This CDR3 spans 15 amino acids. The V end was cut by 7 bases, the J end by 0 bases, with 13 bases between. Germline CDR1 reads SNHLY; CDR2 reads FYNNEI.

As to this clonotype: This may be a read error, as it is one base from a much larger clone. This chain joins TRBV5-1 and TRBJ2-1; D is perhaps TRBD1 (5 bases). This CDR3 has 17 amino acids. From germline, CDR1 is SGHRS and CDR2 YFSETQ. The germline V and J ends were trimmed by 3 bases and 5 bases, with 21 bases remaining between them. The CDR3 loop reads CASSSVGANRGHNEQFF. The CDR3 coding sequence is TGCGCCAGCAGCTCGGTAGGGGCAAATAGAGGACACAATGAGCAGTTCTTC.